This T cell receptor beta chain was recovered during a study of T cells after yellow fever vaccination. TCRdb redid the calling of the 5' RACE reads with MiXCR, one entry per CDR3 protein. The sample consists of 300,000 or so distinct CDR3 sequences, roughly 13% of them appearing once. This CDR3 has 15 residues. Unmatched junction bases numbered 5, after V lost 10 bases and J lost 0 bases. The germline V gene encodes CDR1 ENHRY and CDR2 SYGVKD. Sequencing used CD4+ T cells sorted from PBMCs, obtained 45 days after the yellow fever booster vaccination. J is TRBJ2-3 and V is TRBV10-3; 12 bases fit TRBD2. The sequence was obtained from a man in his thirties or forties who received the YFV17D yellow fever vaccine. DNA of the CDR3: TGTGCCACTAGCGGGAGGGCGGTAAGCACAGATACGCAGTATTTT. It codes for CATSGRAVSTDTQYF.